This T cell receptor beta chain derives from a study of T cell changes during pregnancy in multiple sclerosis. Looked up from germline, CDR1 is SGHTA and CDR2 is FQGTGA. After removal of 5 bases from V and 3 bases from J, the junction contained 5 bases not matched to a gene. CDR3 length: 15 residues. Clones were read by immunoSEQ multiplex PCR, and TCRdb kept only the in-frame ones, dropping some. The table records 45,000 or so clones, about 90% of them present only once. The material was peripheral blood, obtained in the first trimester of pregnancy. The receptor was derived from a female donor with multiple sclerosis, enrolled in a pregnancy study. The genes are TRBV7-3 and TRBJ1-4, with 8 nucleotides matching TRBD1. CDR3 amino acids: CASSPQGAANEKLFF. The CDR3 DNA sequence: TGTGCCAGCAGCCCCCAGGGGGCGGCTAATGAAAAACTGTTTTTT.